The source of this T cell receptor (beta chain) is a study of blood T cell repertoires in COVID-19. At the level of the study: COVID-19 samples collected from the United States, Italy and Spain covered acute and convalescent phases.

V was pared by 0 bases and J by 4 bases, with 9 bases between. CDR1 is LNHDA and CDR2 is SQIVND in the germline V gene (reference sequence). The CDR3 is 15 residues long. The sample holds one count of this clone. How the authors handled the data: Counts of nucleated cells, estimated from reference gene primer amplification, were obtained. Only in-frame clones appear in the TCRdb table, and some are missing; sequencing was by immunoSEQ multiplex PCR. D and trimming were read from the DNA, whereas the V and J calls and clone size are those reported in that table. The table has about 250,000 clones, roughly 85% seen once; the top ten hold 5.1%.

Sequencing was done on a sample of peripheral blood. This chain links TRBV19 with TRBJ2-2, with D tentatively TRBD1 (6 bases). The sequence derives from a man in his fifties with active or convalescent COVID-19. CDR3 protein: CASSIDRGGTGELFF. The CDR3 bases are TGTGCCAGTAGTATAGATCGAGGGGGCACCGGGGAGCTGTTTTTT.